Listed below are T cell receptor beta chains from one sample, sequenced in a study of blood T cells in healthy people across ages. TCRdb recomputed calls from the 5' RACE reads with MiXCR, one row per CDR3 protein. The table lists about 1.4 million distinct CDR3 sequences, approximately 63% of them singletons, with about 6.7% in the top ten. The sequencing sample was made of blood. The receptors shown here come from a young man in good health. The CDR3 runs from the conserved cysteine through the conserved F or W. The D gene is left open where the match is weak. Clone size is shown for a subset of rows, as once, few, many or a class of expanded clone.

clone_size j_call v_call d_call cdr3_length cdr3_nt cdr3_aa
. TRBJ1-1 TRBV27 TRBD1 16 TGTGCCAGCAGTTTATCGCAGGGGGCCATGGGCACTGAAGCTTTCTTT CASSLSQGAMGTEAFF
. TRBJ1-2 TRBV3-1 . 17 TGTGCCAGCAGCCAAGTGGTGATGGGCAGAAGATACTATGGCTACACCTTC CASSQVVMGRRYYGYTF
. TRBJ2-1 TRBV3-1 . 12 TGTGCCAGCAGCCAAGAAGAGGGTGAGCAGTTCTTC CASSQEEGEQFF
. TRBJ2-5 TRBV7-9 . 13 TGTGCCAGCAGCCGGACTATGGCTGAGACCCAGTACTTC CASSRTMAETQYF
few TRBJ2-7 TRBV4-1 . 16 TGCGCCAGCAGCGAAACAATGGGTGGCAGGGGTTACGAGCAGTACTTC CASSETMGGRGYEQYF
. TRBJ2-7 TRBV7-9 . 14 TGTGCCAGCAGCTCCCCGGGTAGGGACGGCGAGCAGTACTTC CASSSPGRDGEQYF
. TRBJ2-7 TRBV6-2/TRBV6-3 . 14 TGTGCCAGCAGACCTCAACAGGGAAACTACGAGCAGTACTTC CASRPQQGNYEQYF
once TRBJ2-1 TRBV7-9 TRBD2 19 TGTGCCAGCAGCCATAGTACCTTAGGGACAAGCGGGGGGTACAATGAGCAGTTCTTC CASSHSTLGTSGGYNEQFF
. TRBJ1-2 TRBV7-2 . 15 TGTGCCAGCAGCTTAGAGGGACGCTCAAGGGGTGGCTACACCTTC CASSLEGRSRGGYTF
. TRBJ2-7 TRBV20-1 . 16 TGCAGTGCTAGTGGGCTTCGGCGGGGACCGGGGTACGAGCAGTACTTC CSASGLRRGPGYEQYF
few TRBJ2-3 TRBV4-3 TRBD1 15 TGCGCCAGCAGCCCGCAGGGGGCAGACGGAGATACGCAGTATTTT CASSPQGADGDTQYF